This TCR beta chain comes out of a study of cytomegalovirus exposure and HLA in healthy donors. Amplification used 60 Vbeta primers and 13 Jbeta primers. TCRdb's table, derived via immunoSEQ multiplex PCR, lists solely in-frame clones and lacks some. Of over 150,000 clones in the sample, roughly four fifths were seen once. Trimming shortened V by 3 bases and J by 0 bases, and 8 bases separated the two germline ends. This CDR3 contains 14 residues. Per germline, CDR1 MNHNS and CDR2 SASEGT. This sequence originates from a man in his late teens or twenties in good health and CMV-seronegative. Input material: PBMCs. The rearrangement uses TRBV6-1 and TRBJ1-2, with D tentatively TRBD1 (6 bases). The chain's CDR3 is CASSDGQTNYGYTF. CDR3 bases: TGTGCCAGCAGTGACGGACAGACTAACTATGGCTACACCTTC.